Following are 20 T cell receptor beta chains from one sample sequenced in a study of blood T cell repertoires in COVID-19. Here immunoSEQ multiplex PCR was the method, and the copy in TCRdb shows in-frame clones only, minus some. The sample includes fewer than 500,000 clones, 75% to 90% of them seen just once. Sequenced input: PBMCs or T cells enriched from blood (not recorded which). The receptor set was obtained from a man aged 25-45 years who had recovered from COVID-19.

The table lists this clone with a count of one. The J gene is TRBJ2-5, the V gene TRBV10-1, with 12 bases lining up with TRBD1. CDR1 and CDR2 (germline): WNHNN, SYGVQD (reference sequence). The CDR3 runs 16 residues. J was trimmed by 5 bases and V by 3 bases; bases with no gene match: 7. CDR3 sequence reads: CASSEVGTGGHETQYF. The CDR3 nucleotides are TGCGCCAGCAGTGAAGTAGGGACAGGGGGCCATGAGACCCAGTACTTC.

The V and J genes are TRBV28 and TRBJ2-7; 8 bases map to TRBD1. CDR3 length: 13 amino acids. V was clipped by 6 bases and J by 5 bases; unmatched bases: 6. Looked up from germline, CDR1 is MDHEN and CDR2 is SYDVKM. The DNA for the CDR3 is TGTGCCAGCAGAGAGGGACAGGTTGACGAGCAGTACTTC. This codes for CASREGQVDEQYF.

In this sample, this clone turned up a few times. V usage is TRBV6-2 or TRBV6-3 and J usage is TRBJ2-3; 9 nucleotides agree with TRBD2. The CDR3 runs 17 residues. Germline V gene data show CDR1 as MNHEY and CDR2 as SVGEGT. After removal of 5 bases from V and 5 bases from J, the junction contained 14 bases not matched to a gene. The CDR3 DNA reads TGTGCCAGCAGTCACCCTGCGAGTCTTAGCGGGAGAGATACGCAGTATTTT. Translating gives CASSHPASLSGRDTQYF.

A note on this clone: The sample contains more than one DNA sequence encoding this CDR3. This chain joins TRBV27 and TRBJ1-5; D is unresolved. There are 14 residues in the CDR3. Trimming left V 0 bases short and J 1 base short, with 4 bases between. Germline loops: CDR1 MNHEY, CDR2 SMNVEV (reference sequence). Here the CDR3 DNA reads TGTGCCAGCAGTTTATCCGAGAGCAATCAGCCCCAGCATTTT. The encoded protein is CASSLSESNQPQHF.

The rearrangement links TRBV6-5 to TRBJ1-1; 7 bases line up with TRBD1. With V trimmed by 0 bases and J by 8 bases, 3 bases remained unmatched. This CDR3 spans 13 amino acids. Per germline, CDR1 MNHEY and CDR2 SVGAGI. In DNA, the CDR3 is TGTGCCAGCAGTTACTCGAGGGGGCGCGAAGCTTTCTTT. Its protein product is CASSYSRGREAFF.

The chain couples TRBV5-4 to TRBJ2-5; 7 bases agree with TRBD2. After removal of 4 bases from V and 4 bases from J, the junction contained 10 bases not matched to a gene. The germline V gene encodes CDR1 SGHNT and CDR2 YYREEE (reference sequence). CDR3 size: 15 residues. DNA of the CDR3: TGTGCCAGCAGCCCGGTGGGCGGGAGCGCAGAGACCCAGTACTTC. Protein product: CASSPVGGSAETQYF.

The gene calls are TRBV4-1 and TRBJ2-2, with 7 positions matching TRBD1. Per germline, CDR1 MGHRA and CDR2 YSYEKL. The CDR3 spans 16 residues. Trimming at V came to 2 bases and at J to 0 bases, leaving 3 bases not matched to a gene. The CDR3 region is CASSQRDRSNTGELFF. The CDR3 nucleotides are TGCGCCAGCAGCCAACGGGACAGATCGAACACCGGGGAGCTGTTTTTT.

The rearrangement links TRBV5-6 to TRBJ2-7, with TRBD1 matching 11 bases. The CDR3 consists of 15 residues. Germline V gene lookup returns CDR1 SGHDT and CDR2 YYEEEE. V trimming: 3 bases; J trimming: 3 bases; junction bases outside the gene matches: 5. The CDR3 sequence is CASSSTGTGGYEQYF. The CDR3 DNA follows: TGTGCCAGCAGCTCAACCGGGACAGGGGGCTACGAGCAGTACTTC.

This clone was recorded once. This chain uses TRBV28 with TRBJ2-4; D is possibly TRBD1 (6 bases). The CDR3 extends over 12 amino acids. Trimming took 6 bases from V and 10 from J, leaving 13 bases between them. The V gene's germline CDR1 is MDHEN and CDR2 SYDVKM. Here the CDR3 reads CASRGDKEIQYF. DNA of the CDR3: TGTGCCAGCAGGGGGGACAAGGAGATTCAGTACTTC.

The V call is TRBV27, the J call TRBJ1-5; weak D call: TRBD1 (5 bases). V was trimmed by 4 bases and J by 2 bases, leaving 6 bases between them. Germline V CDR1 and CDR2: MNHEY, SMNVEV (reference sequence). CDR3 length equals 13 residues. The CDR3 loop reads CASSWGGNQPQHF. DNA of the CDR3: TGTGCCAGCAGTTGGGGGGGCAATCAGCCCCAGCATTTT.

In this sample, this clone turned up a few times. The CDR3, as DNA: TGCGCCAGCCAGGGACAGCCGAGCACTGAAGCTTTCTTT. Protein product: CASQGQPSTEAFF. The chain employs TRBV4-1 and TRBJ1-1; 7 nucleotides match TRBD1. Looked up from germline, CDR1 is MGHRA and CDR2 is YSYEKL. Trimming took 8 bases from V and 4 from J; bases not matched to a gene: 7. The CDR3 is 13 residues long.

The V and J genes are TRBV29-1 and TRBJ2-7; D not resolved. CDR3 length equals 14 residues. Trimming left V 4 bases short and J 2 bases short, with 15 bases between. Germline V gene data show CDR1 as SQVTM and CDR2 as ANQGSEA. CDR3 amino acids: CSVASDSAAYEQYF. The CDR3 DNA is TGCAGCGTTGCCAGCGACTCGGCGGCCTACGAGCAGTACTTC.

This chain joins TRBV27 and TRBJ2-3; no firm D call. In germline, CDR1 is MNHEY, CDR2 SMNVEV (reference sequence). Trimming took off 2 bases at V and 0 bases at J, with 12 bases between the two ends. CDR3 length: 16 residues. The CDR3 spells CASSLNSRPSTDTQYF. The DNA for the CDR3 is TGTGCCAGCAGTTTAAACTCACGCCCTAGCACAGATACGCAGTATTTT.

As for this clone: The sample carries other DNA sequences with the same CDR3. The chain is built from TRBV5-1 and TRBJ1-1; tentatively, D is TRBD1 (5 bases). Germline V gene data show CDR1 as SGHRS and CDR2 as YFSETQ. V was cut by 0 bases and J by 4 bases, with 10 bases left in between. The length of the CDR3 is 14 residues. CDR3 region: CASSLGQGGTEAFF. In DNA form, the CDR3 reads TGCGCCAGCAGCTTGGGGCAGGGAGGCACTGAAGCTTTCTTT.

The V call is TRBV4-2, the J call TRBJ2-7; tentatively, D is TRBD1 (6 bases). The V and J ends lost 3 bases and 3 bases respectively, with 15 bases between them. Germline loops: CDR1 LGHNA, CDR2 YNFKEQ. This CDR3 spans 15 amino acids. The CDR3 sequence is CASSQAEGQHYEQYF. The CDR3 DNA sequence: TGTGCCAGCAGCCAGGCTGAGGGACAACACTACGAGCAGTACTTC.

This clone was recorded only once. This chain joins TRBV3-1 (or the pseudogene TRBV3-2) and TRBJ2-2; 12 nucleotides agree with TRBD1. The CDR3 is 15 residues long. Germline V gene sequence: CDR1 LGHDT, CDR2 YNNKEL (reference sequence). Trimming removed 5 bases from V and 4 bases from J; junction bases left unmatched: 2. The chain's CDR3 is CASSGDRGPTGELFF. In DNA form, the CDR3 reads TGTGCCAGCAGCGGGGACAGGGGGCCCACCGGGGAGCTGTTTTTT.

The CDR3 nucleotides are TGTGCCAGTAGTATGAGTCTAGCGGAGTACAATGAGCAGTTCTTC. Its protein product is CASSMSLAEYNEQFF. The chain couples TRBV19 to TRBJ2-1; 7 bases agree with TRBD2. The length of the CDR3 is 15 residues. V lost 3 bases and J lost 4; bases outside the gene matches: 6. Germline V lookup: CDR1 LNHDA, CDR2 SQIVND (reference sequence).

This chain links TRBV28 with TRBJ2-7; D possibly corresponds to TRBD1 (6 bases). Trimming stripped 5 bases from V and 3 bases from J, with 17 bases between. This CDR3 has 15 residues. Germline values: CDR1 MDHEN, CDR2 SYDVKM. The chain's CDR3 is CASSPPQGMGYEQYF. The CDR3 bases are TGTGCCAGCAGTCCTCCACAGGGAATGGGCTACGAGCAGTACTTC.

The chain is built from TRBV9 and TRBJ1-1; 7 nucleotides match TRBD1. The CDR3 contains 15 residues. V gave up 4 bases and J gave up 1 base; unmatched junction bases: 7. Germline V gene data show CDR1 as SGDLS and CDR2 as YYNGEE. The CDR3 DNA reads TGTGCCAGCAGCCAAGACAGGGCTACGAACACTGAAGCTTTCTTT. This encodes CASSQDRATNTEAFF.

The rearrangement joins TRBV19 to TRBJ1-1, with TRBD1 identical over 7 bases. With 5 bases clipped from V and 6 bases from J, the junction kept 12 bases outside the gene matches. The CDR3 runs 15 residues. Germline V CDR1 and CDR2: LNHDA, SQIVND (reference sequence). This CDR3 is CASSAPETGSPEAFF. As DNA, the CDR3 is TGTGCCAGTAGTGCCCCCGAGACAGGGAGCCCTGAAGCTTTCTTT.